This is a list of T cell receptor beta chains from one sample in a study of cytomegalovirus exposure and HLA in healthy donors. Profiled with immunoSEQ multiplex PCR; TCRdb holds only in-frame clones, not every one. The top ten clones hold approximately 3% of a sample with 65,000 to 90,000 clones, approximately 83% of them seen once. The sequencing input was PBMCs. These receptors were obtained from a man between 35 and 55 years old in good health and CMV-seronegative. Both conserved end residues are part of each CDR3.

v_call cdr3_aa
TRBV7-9 CASSSWTGVLRVYTF
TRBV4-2 CASSQDLGGGARHTQYF
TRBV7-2 CASSRGREGVYEQYF
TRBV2 CASTEGDEKLFF
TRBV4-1 CASSLNRAPEGDGYTF
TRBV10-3 CAITGPDRGVTEAFF
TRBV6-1 CASSSTRDFGDEQYF
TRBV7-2 CASSLPRRAYEQYF
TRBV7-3 CASSPQRQGLGETQYF
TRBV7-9 CASSFSAGPEETQYF
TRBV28 CASSGHPPNEQFF
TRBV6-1 CASSLQGRNTEAFF
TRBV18 CASSRIQGETGELFF
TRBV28 CASSLWELITDTQYF
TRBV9 CASSVSGGYGYTF
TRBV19 CASSIGLPGNVNTEAFF
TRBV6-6 CASSYSRARGRSPLHF
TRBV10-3 CAIRQGEDTEAFF
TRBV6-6 CASSANRGANEKLFF
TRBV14 CASSQDRGGWGYGYTF
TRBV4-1 CASSQDEGTGYNEQFF
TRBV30 CAWSRDRGANYGYTF
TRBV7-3 CASSPGLEAGEQYF
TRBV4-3 CASSQDPHSSGNTIYF
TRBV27 CASSLGAGGTYEQYF
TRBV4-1 CASGSVDRGWNIQYF
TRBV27 CASSQRHQPQHF
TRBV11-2 CASSWSLGHYEQYF
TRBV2 CASRASGAVQPQHF
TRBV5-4 CASSLVTGPGEQYF
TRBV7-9 CSSSLVGGEQFF
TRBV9 CASSQPLAVGYNEQFF
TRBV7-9 CASSLNPGDTQYF
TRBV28 CASMRLTGELFF
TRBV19 CASTRGGGNTQYF
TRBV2 CAGRLTGF
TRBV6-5 CASSWDREKLFF
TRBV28 CASKEGSYEQYF
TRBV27 CASSLLWQFANEQYF
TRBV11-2 CASSLDNVRGSGYTF
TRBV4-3 CASSPLTGSGANVLTF
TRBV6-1 CASSDGTLGYNEQFF
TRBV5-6 CASSSVEIRVGYTF
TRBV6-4 CASSDPYYGYTF
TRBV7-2 CASRFRLSTDTQYF
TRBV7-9 CASSLLSAGGLDTQYF
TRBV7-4 CASSSRGSGGARDEQFF
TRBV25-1 CASSDRVAGTGELFF
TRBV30 CAWSTLAGDYNEQFF
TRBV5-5 CASSRGLAGAFQETQYF
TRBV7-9 CASSPPNYNEQFF